Each of the 32 T cell receptor beta chains below was sequenced from the same sample in a study of cytomegalovirus exposure and HLA in healthy donors. PCR employed 60 Vbeta and 13 Jbeta primers. Data came from immunoSEQ multiplex PCR; TCRdb stores just in-frame clones and leaves some out. Recorded for this sample: approximately 110,000 clones. Sequencing was carried out using PBMCs. The receptors come from a man in his forties in good health and CMV-seronegative.

This chain uses TRBV11-2 with TRBJ2-7, with 13 bases fitting TRBD2. The CDR3 is made up of 15 amino acids. The germline V gene has CDR1 SGHAT and CDR2 FQNNGV. After removal of 4 bases from V and 6 bases from J, the junction contained 6 bases not matched to a gene. The CDR3 DNA follows: TGTGCCAGCAGCTCCAGACTAGCGGGAGGCTCCGAGCAGTACTTC. This translates into CASSSRLAGGSEQYF.

This sequence joins TRBV18 and TRBJ2-4; the match to TRBD1 covers 11 bases. CDR3 size: 14 residues. CDR1 and CDR2 from the germline V gene are KGHSH and LQKENI. After removal of 3 bases from V and 5 bases from J, the junction contained 0 bases not matched to a gene. The CDR3 loop is CASSPGQGENIQYF. CDR3 nucleotide sequence: TGTGCCAGCTCACCGGGACAGGGGGAAAACATTCAGTACTTC.

This chain links TRBV25-1 with TRBJ2-4, with D possibly being TRBD1 (6 bases). Between the trimmed V and J ends, which lost 6 bases and 6 bases, there was a span of 12 bases. This CDR3 contains 13 residues. Germline V gene data show CDR1 as MGHDK and CDR2 as SYGVNS. CDR3 sequence (DNA): TGTGCCAGCAGGATGGGGGCAGGAAACATTCAGTACTTC. Protein: CASRMGAGNIQYF.

The V gene is TRBV2, the J gene TRBJ2-7, with 11 bases identical to TRBD2. Germline V gene lookup returns CDR1 SNHLY and CDR2 FYNNEI. Trimming at V came to 6 bases and at J to 3 bases, leaving 7 bases not matched to a gene. CDR3 length equals 15 residues. DNA of the CDR3: TGTGCCAGCAGAGTGGGACTAGCGGAACACTACGAGCAGTACTTC. Translated: CASRVGLAEHYEQYF.

V is TRBV9 and J is TRBJ1-5; D ambiguous. The germline CDR1 and CDR2 sequences are SGDLS and YYNGEE. This CDR3 region has 9 residues. V lost 7 bases and J lost 10, with 6 bases in between. For the CDR3, the DNA is TGTGCCAGCCGAGGTCCCCAGCATTTT. Amino acids: CASRGPQHF.

The rearrangement uses TRBV11-3 and TRBJ2-7, with 7 nucleotides matching TRBD1. Trimming removed 2 bases from V and 3 bases from J; junction bases left unmatched: 7. The CDR3 is 15 residues long. Germline CDR1 SGHNT, CDR2 YENEEA. The CDR3 bases are TGTGCCAGCAGCTTAACACCAGGGGGAAACTACGAGCAGTACTTC. Protein: CASSLTPGGNYEQYF. Filled out from reference TRBV11-3 and TRBJ2-7, the complete variable domain reads EAGVVQSPRYKIIEKKQPVAFWCNPISGHNTLYWYLQNLGQGPELLIRYENEEAVDDSQLPKDRFSAERLKGVDSTLKIQPAELGDSAVYLCASSLTPGGNYEQYFGPGTRLTVT.

The gene calls are TRBV19 and TRBJ2-5; TRBD2 matches at 11 bases. Germline CDR1 is LNHDA and CDR2 is SQIVND (reference sequence). CDR3 length: 15 amino acids. Losses at the gene ends were 4 bases for V and 1 base for J; bases not matched to a gene: 2. CDR3 amino acids: CASSRGTSGQETQYF. As DNA, the CDR3 is TGTGCCAGTAGTAGGGGGACTAGCGGCCAAGAGACCCAGTACTTC.

This chain uses TRBV6-5 with TRBJ2-3; no firm D call. Trimming stripped 5 bases from V and 1 base from J, with 7 bases between. Germline CDR1 MNHEY, CDR2 SVGAGI. CDR3 length: 13 amino acids. The CDR3 DNA reads as TGTGCCAGCAGTGAGCCTGGCACAGATACGCAGTATTTT. It translates to CASSEPGTDTQYF.

The V gene is TRBV28, the J gene TRBJ2-7; the match to TRBD1 covers 7 bases. The V gene's germline CDR1 is MDHEN and CDR2 SYDVKM. V was clipped by 7 bases and J by 2 bases; unmatched bases: 5. This CDR3 comprises 13 residues. The CDR3 spells CASNRDSAYEQYF. For the CDR3, the DNA is TGTGCCAGCAATCGGGACAGCGCCTACGAGCAGTACTTC.

The V gene is TRBV6-6, the J gene TRBJ2-7, with a possible D match to TRBD1 (5 bases). This CDR3 has 13 residues. V was clipped by 6 bases and J by 5 bases, with 14 bases between them. Germline values: CDR1 MNHNY, CDR2 SVGAGI (reference sequence). As DNA, the CDR3 is TGTGCCAGCAGGGGGCCTATCGCCCACGAGCAGTACTTC. Its translation: CASRGPIAHEQYF.

The chain employs TRBV25-1 and TRBJ2-7; 7 nucleotides agree with TRBD1. CDR1 is MGHDK, CDR2 SYGVNS, per germline. V lost 5 bases, J lost 3 bases, and 4 bases stayed unmatched. There are 13 residues in the CDR3. The CDR3 loop reads CASSSGQLYEQYF. The CDR3 DNA is TGTGCCAGCAGTTCGGGACAGCTCTACGAGCAGTACTTC.

The chain carries TRBV9 and TRBJ1-5; 9 nucleotides match TRBD1. The germline CDR1 and CDR2 sequences are SGDLS and YYNGEE. The junction had 13 bases not matched to a gene; V was cut back by 2 bases and J by 4 bases. This CDR3 spans 18 amino acids. The CDR3 here is CASSVTLHRGLRNQPQHF. DNA of the CDR3: TGTGCCAGCAGCGTCACCCTTCACAGGGGGCTTCGAAATCAGCCCCAGCATTTT. Supplemented by reference TRBV9 and TRBJ1-5, the full variable domain reads DSGVTQTPKHLITATGQRVTLRCSPRSGDLSVYWYQQSLDQGLQFLIQYYNGEERAKGNILERFSAQQFPDLHSELNLSSLELGDSALYFCASSVTLHRGLRNQPQHFGDGTRLSIL.

The chain links TRBV30 to TRBJ1-5; TRBD1 matches at 10 bases. CDR3 length equals 15 residues. The germline V gene has CDR1 GTSNPN and CDR2 SVGIG (reference sequence). The ends lost 0 bases at V and 5 bases at J; junction bases unmatched: 4. The CDR3 spells CAWSVCGQGDQPQHF. The DNA of the CDR3 is TGTGCCTGGAGTGTGTGCGGACAGGGGGATCAGCCCCAGCATTTT.

This chain links TRBV5-1 with TRBJ1-6, with D tentatively TRBD1 (6 bases). The CDR3 is 14 amino acids. Germline lookup yields CDR1 SGHRS and CDR2 YFSETQ. Trimming left V 5 bases short and J 5 bases short, with 11 bases between. CDR3 sequence (DNA): TGCGCCAGCAGAACGACAGGCGATAATTCACCCCTCCACTTT. Translated: CASRTTGDNSPLHF. The full variable domain, completed using reference TRBV5-1 and TRBJ1-6, is KAGVTQTPRYLIKTRGQQVTLSCSPISGHRSVSWYQQTPGQGLQFLFEYFSETQRNKGNFPGRFSGRQFSNSRSEMNVSTLELGDSALYLCASRTTGDNSPLHFGNGTRLTVT.

The chain uses TRBV7-9 and TRBJ1-1; D gene uncertain. This CDR3 is built from 15 residues. Per germline, CDR1 SEHNR and CDR2 FQNEAQ (reference sequence). The V end was cut by 1 base, the J end by 0 bases, with 9 bases between. The CDR3 DNA is TGTGCCAGCAGCTTAGGGGCCCGTTTGAACACTGAAGCTTTCTTT. Translated: CASSLGARLNTEAFF.

The CDR3 loop reads CASSYSPGSGNTIYF. CDR3 sequence (DNA): TGTGCCAGCAGTTACTCGCCAGGCTCTGGAAACACCATATATTTT. The V call is TRBV6-5, the J call TRBJ1-3; D is undetermined. V lost 0 bases, J lost 0 bases, and 6 bases lay in between. Germline CDR1 and CDR2: MNHEY and SVGAGI. There are 15 residues in the CDR3.

This chain connects TRBV21-1 to TRBJ2-7; the tabulated D call, TRBD1, remains unverified against the DNA. TRBV21-1 is termed a pseudogene. There are 12 residues in the CDR3. Written as DNA, the CDR3 is TGTGCCAGCAGCCCCAGGGGGAACGAGCAGTACTTC. It encodes CASSPRGNEQYF.

The chain combines TRBV19 with TRBJ2-5, with 7 bases fitting TRBD2. V gave up 6 bases and J gave up 5 bases; unmatched junction bases: 6. Germline V lookup: CDR1 LNHDA, CDR2 SQIVND (reference sequence). The CDR3 has 13 amino acids. The CDR3 is CASSAGGGETQYF. As DNA, the CDR3 is TGTGCCAGTAGCGCCGGGGGAGGGGAGACCCAGTACTTC.

The chain recombines TRBV19 with TRBJ2-6; 9 nucleotides match TRBD1. The CDR3 extends over 17 amino acids. The germline V gene encodes CDR1 LNHDA and CDR2 SQIVND (reference sequence). After removal of 3 bases from V and 2 bases from J, the junction contained 5 bases not matched to a gene. The CDR3 loop reads CASSIVRDRAGANVLTF. Written as DNA, the CDR3 is TGTGCCAGTAGTATCGTAAGGGACAGGGCTGGGGCCAACGTCCTGACTTTC. Combining the CDR3 with reference TRBV19 and TRBJ2-6 gives the whole variable domain DGGITQSPKYLFRKEGQNVTLSCEQNLNHDAMYWYRQDPGQGLRLIYYSQIVNDFQKGDIAEGYSVSREKKESFPLTVTSAQKNPTAFYLCASSIVRDRAGANVLTFGAGSRLTVL.

The genes are TRBV10-1 and TRBJ2-2; tentative D call: TRBD2 (6 bases). V lost 10 bases and J lost 3, with 18 bases in between. CDR3 length equals 15 residues. Germline V gene data show CDR1 as WNHNN and CDR2 as SYGVQD (reference sequence). For the CDR3, the DNA is TGCGCCACCGGAGGGAACAGTTGGGACACCGGGGAGCTGTTTTTT. This encodes CATGGNSWDTGELFF.

The V call is TRBV5-4, the J call TRBJ1-1; tentative D call: TRBD1 (5 bases). The CDR3 is 15 amino acids. The ends were cut back, 3 bases at V and 0 bases at J, with 12 bases in the middle. Germline V CDR1 and CDR2: SGHNT, YYREEE (reference sequence). CDR3 loop: CASSSGGLLNTEAFF. The DNA for the CDR3 is TGTGCCAGCAGCTCGGGGGGACTCTTGAACACTGAAGCTTTCTTT.

The chain is built from TRBV11-3 and TRBJ2-3, with TRBD1 as a possible D gene (6 bases). Germline assignment: CDR1 SGHNT and CDR2 YENEEA. The CDR3 loop spans 14 amino acids. Deletions cut 4 bases from V and 6 bases from J, with 14 bases between. CDR3 DNA sequence: TGTGCCAGCAGCTCTGCAGGGGCGCGGGATACGCAGTATTTT. Translating gives CASSSAGARDTQYF.

CDR3 nucleotides: TGTGCCAGCAGTTCCCGGGACAGAGAGACCCAGTACTTC. It codes for CASSSRDRETQYF. This rearrangement joins TRBV28 to TRBJ2-5, with 7 bases identical to TRBD1. Germline loops: CDR1 MDHEN, CDR2 SYDVKM. The trim removed 4 bases at V and 4 bases at J, leaving 3 bases unmatched. The CDR3 runs to 13 residues.

V and J are TRBV11-2 and TRBJ2-1, with TRBD1 matching 8 bases. Germline V gene lookup returns CDR1 SGHAT and CDR2 FQNNGV. The CDR3 contains 15 residues. V lost 6 bases and J lost 1; bases outside the gene matches: 5. CDR3 coding DNA: TGTGCCAGCAGTCATTACAGGGGGTCCTACAATGAGCAGTTCTTC. This gives the protein CASSHYRGSYNEQFF.

The rearrangement links TRBV7-2 to TRBJ2-4; tentatively, D is TRBD1 (7 bases). Germline V gene data show CDR1 as SGHTA and CDR2 as FQGNSA. Trimming left V 6 bases short and J 6 bases short, with 15 bases between. There are 14 residues in the CDR3. The CDR3 sequence is CASRGGGVVNIQYF. The CDR3 DNA sequence: TGTGCCAGCAGAGGGGGCGGGGTAGTAAACATTCAGTACTTC.

The V gene is TRBV11-2, the J gene TRBJ1-2, with unresolved D. The CDR3 covers 12 residues. Germline CDR1 reads SGHAT; CDR2 reads FQNNGV. Trimming cost V 7 bases and J 5 bases, with 11 bases left between them. CDR3 in DNA: TGTGCCAGCACGGGTGGAGAATATGGCTACACCTTC. Residues: CASTGGEYGYTF.

On this clone: The same CDR3 is also encoded by other DNA sequences in this sample. The chain employs TRBV6-1 and TRBJ2-7, with TRBD2 identical over 12 bases. Germline CDR1 is MNHNS and CDR2 is SASEGT. The length of the CDR3 is 14 residues. Unmatched junction bases numbered 4, after V lost 6 bases and J lost 4 bases. CDR3 bases: TGTGCCAGCAGCGAGACTAGCGGGAGTTACGAGCAGTACTTC. Protein sequence: CASSETSGSYEQYF.

The chain links TRBV5-6 to TRBJ2-1; TRBD2 agrees at 9 bases. Germline CDR1 SGHDT, CDR2 YYEEEE. The CDR3 is made up of 13 amino acids. V gave up 4 bases and J gave up 10 bases; unmatched junction bases: 6. CDR3 protein: CASSLASGVEQFF. CDR3 nucleotides: TGTGCCAGCAGCCTGGCTAGCGGGGTCGAGCAGTTCTTC.

The rearrangement joins TRBV6-6 to TRBJ1-5; no reliable D call. V was clipped by 6 bases and J by 3 bases, with 15 bases between them. Per germline, CDR1 MNHNY and CDR2 SVGAGI (reference sequence). The CDR3 totals 15 residues. CDR3 nucleotide sequence: TGTGCCAGCAGCCAGGCCCACGGTTACAATCAGCCCCAGCATTTT. Translation: CASSQAHGYNQPQHF.

This sequence joins TRBV19 and TRBJ2-5, with 8 bases matching TRBD2. The DNA end is a closer match to TRBJ2-7, so the J assignment may be wrong. Germline V gene data show CDR1 as LNHDA and CDR2 as SQIVND (reference sequence). The CDR3 length is 14 residues. The CDR3 DNA reads as TGTGCCAGTAGTATAGCGGGAGGGTCCTACGAGCAGTACTTC. This sequence encodes CASSIAGGSYEQYF.

V gene TRBV6-5 combines with J gene TRBJ2-3; tentative D call: TRBD1 (5 bases). The germline CDR1 and CDR2 sequences are MNHEY and SVGAGI. The CDR3 is 11 residues long. V lost 11 bases and J lost 6, with 12 bases in between. The CDR3 nucleotides are TGTGCCTCCAGGGCCGGGGATACGCAGTATTTT. It translates to CASRAGDTQYF.

The CDR3 here is CASSQARTRVGRVTDTQYF. The CDR3 nucleotides read TGTGCCAGCAGCCAAGCCAGGACTAGAGTGGGCCGGGTGACAGATACGCAGTATTTT. The rearrangement links TRBV4-2 to TRBJ2-3; TRBD2 agrees at 7 bases. V lost 1 base, J lost 3 bases, and 16 bases stayed unmatched. CDR1 LGHNA and CDR2 YNFKEQ come from the germline V gene. The CDR3 sequence is 19 residues long.